The 22 T cell receptor beta chains presented below share a single source sample, sequenced in a study of beta chain features in type 1 diabetes. Expressed TCRB transcripts were sequenced, since all the RNA that had been isolated was reverse transcribed. Data came from immunoSEQ multiplex PCR; TCRdb stores just in-frame clones and leaves some out. Of fewer than 400,000 clones listed, 7.5% to 9% were seen once; the top ten hold less than 0.5%. Sequenced sample: central memory CD4+ T cells from blood. The receptors derive from a woman aged 18-30 years in good health.

As regards this clone: Different DNA sequences within this sample yield the same CDR3. The rearrangement links TRBV5-1 to TRBJ2-7; possible D gene TRBD1, 5 bases. V was trimmed by 2 bases and J by 7 bases, leaving 7 bases between them. CDR1 and CDR2 from the germline V gene are SGHRS and YFSETQ. The CDR3 consists of 11 residues. CDR3 region: CASSFQGEQYF. DNA for the CDR3: TGCGCCAGCAGCTTCCAGGGTGAGCAGTACTTC.

This clone was observed a handful of times. The V call is TRBV18, the J call TRBJ2-4; the D is unclear. The V and J ends lost 0 bases and 10 bases respectively, with 13 bases between them. Germline CDR1 and CDR2: KGHSH and LQKENI. This CDR3 region has 14 residues. The CDR3, as DNA: TGTGCCAGCTCACCACCTCCCCAGGCGACAATTCAGTACTTC. This gives the protein CASSPPPQATIQYF.

The chain is built from TRBV21-1 and TRBJ2-1; TRBD1, the table's D call, was not compared with the DNA. TRBV21-1 is a documented pseudogene. The CDR3 extends over 15 amino acids. The CDR3, as DNA: TGTGCCAGCAGCAAAACCGGTAGCAGGGCAAATGAGCAGTTCTTC. Its protein product is CASSKTGSRANEQFF.

The chain is built from TRBV25-1 and TRBJ2-3; D could derive from TRBD1 or TRBD2 (5 bases each). CDR1 is MGHDK, CDR2 SYGVNS, per germline. V was clipped by 1 base and J by 5 bases, with 16 bases between them. This CDR3 has 16 amino acids. CDR3 amino acids: CASSEFNRGQGDTQYF. The CDR3 DNA reads TGTGCCAGCAGTGAATTTAATCGAGGGCAGGGAGATACGCAGTATTTT. Full variable domain (outside the CDR3, taken from reference TRBV25-1 and TRBJ2-3): EADIYQTPRYLVIGTGKKITLECSQTMGHDKMYWYQQDPGMELHLIHYSYGVNSTEKGDLSSESTVSRIRTEHFPLTLESARPSHTSQYLCASSEFNRGQGDTQYFGPGTRLTVL.

This clone was counted only a few times. V and J are TRBV2 and TRBJ2-5; 7 bases map to TRBD1. CDR3 length: 13 amino acids. CDR1 and CDR2 from the germline V gene are SNHLY and FYNNEI. The ends lost 6 bases at V and 1 base at J; junction bases unmatched: 2. The CDR3 here is CASSRQGQETQYF. The DNA of the CDR3 is TGTGCCAGCAGCCGACAGGGCCAAGAGACCCAGTACTTC.

The V call is TRBV6-1, the J call TRBJ2-5; D unresolved. This CDR3 contains 13 residues. Germline assignment: CDR1 MNHNS and CDR2 SASEGT. The germline V and J ends were trimmed by 8 bases and 2 bases, with 12 bases remaining between them. CDR3 coding DNA: TGTGCCAGCGGGTACGACTCACAAGAGACCCAGTACTTC. Translating it yields CASGYDSQETQYF.

The chain links TRBV5-8 to TRBJ2-1, with D tentatively TRBD2 (5 bases). V was clipped by 1 base and J by 8 bases, with 7 bases between them. The CDR3 loop spans 12 amino acids. Germline assignment: CDR1 SGHTS and CDR2 YDEGEE. The CDR3 coding sequence is TGTGCCAGCAGCTTGTTCGGGGATGAGCAGTTCTTC. Its translation: CASSLFGDEQFF.

This sequence joins TRBV7-9 and TRBJ2-1; 8 nucleotides agree with TRBD1. Germline V gene data show CDR1 as SEHNR and CDR2 as FQNEAQ (reference sequence). The CDR3 runs to 16 residues. Losses at the gene ends were 3 bases for V and 4 bases for J; bases not matched to a gene: 8. The CDR3 sequence: CASSFGQGLGYNEQFF. CDR3 sequence (DNA): TGTGCCAGCAGCTTCGGACAGGGCCTGGGGTACAATGAGCAGTTCTTC.

This clone was seen more than once but under ten times. The chain is built from TRBV13 and TRBJ2-5; D gene ambiguous. The V gene lost 5 bases and the J gene lost 4 bases, with 5 bases spanning the gap. This CDR3 has 11 residues. CDR1 is PRHDT and CDR2 is FYEKMQ in the germline V gene (reference sequence). The CDR3 DNA sequence: TGTGCCAGCAGCAGAGGAGAGACCCAGTACTTC. Translating it yields CASSRGETQYF.

The table lists this clone with many counts. The genes are TRBV18 and TRBJ2-6; 9 bases map to TRBD2. The J segment lost 0 bases and the V segment lost 3 bases, leaving 6 bases of the junction unmatched. This CDR3 spans 18 amino acids. Germline-derived CDR1 and CDR2 are KGHSH and LQKENI. The CDR3 DNA reads TGTGCCAGCTCACCCCGAGCGGGAGGAGGCTCTGGGGCCAACGTCCTGACTTTC. As protein: CASSPRAGGGSGANVLTF. The full variable domain, its missing parts supplied by reference TRBV18 and TRBJ2-6, is NAGVMQNPRHLVRRRGQEARLRCSPMKGHSHVYWYRQLPEEGLKFMVYLQKENIIDESGMPKERFSAEFPKEGPSILRIQQVVRGDSAAYFCASSPRAGGGSGANVLTFGAGSRLTVL.

Only a few counts were recorded for this clone. The gene calls are TRBV7-2 and TRBJ2-4; D may be TRBD2 (5 bases). V was clipped by 0 bases and J by 9 bases, with 15 bases between them. Looked up from germline, CDR1 is SGHTA and CDR2 is FQGNSA. The CDR3 runs to 15 residues. The CDR3 nucleotides are TGTGCCAGCAGCTTAGCCCGAGGGCATGCGGGCATTCAGTACTTC. It is translated as CASSLARGHAGIQYF.

This clone appeared a few times. This may be a read error, as it is one base from a much larger clone. The V gene is TRBV4-1, the J gene TRBJ2-7; 8 nucleotides align to TRBD1. Germline CDR1 is MGHRA and CDR2 is YSYEKL. With 1 base clipped from V and 3 bases from J, the junction kept 5 bases outside the gene matches. The CDR3 has 15 amino acids. The CDR3 loop is CASSQAGTGGYEQYF. The DNA of the CDR3 is TGCGCCAGCAGCCAAGCCGGGACAGGCGGCTACGAGCAGTACTTC.

About this clone itself: One junction end disagrees with the germline gene, perhaps due to a read error. The chain uses TRBV7-6 and TRBJ2-7, with 8 bases identical to TRBD1. CDR1 is SGHVS and CDR2 is FNYEAQ in the germline V gene. CDR3 length: 13 amino acids. The CDR3 nucleotides are TGTGCCAGCAGCTCAGGGACAGGCTACGTGCAGTACTTC. Protein product: CASSSGTGYVQYF.

This clone occurred a few times. V is TRBV7-3 and J is TRBJ2-3, with D hard to call. V lost 1 base to trimming and J lost 7 bases, with 9 bases between them. Germline values: CDR1 SGHTA, CDR2 FQGTGA. The CDR3 has 13 amino acids. In nucleotides, the CDR3 is TGTGCCAGCAGCTTAAGTTACGGACATACGCAGTATTTT. Amino acid sequence: CASSLSYGHTQYF.

The V and J genes are TRBV28 and TRBJ2-7, with TRBD1 as a possible D gene (6 bases). Germline V gene lookup returns CDR1 MDHEN and CDR2 SYDVKM. The V end lost 6 bases, the J end lost 6 bases, and 18 bases lay between the germline ends. The CDR3 is made up of 14 amino acids. Here the CDR3 reads CASRPALTGSEQYF. CDR3 nucleotide sequence: TGTGCCAGCAGGCCCGCCCTCACAGGGAGCGAGCAGTACTTC.

This clone has just a few counts. This chain connects TRBV28 to TRBJ2-3; no definite D call. CDR1 is MDHEN and CDR2 is SYDVKM in the germline V gene. Trimming took 3 bases from V and 2 from J, leaving 3 bases between them. This CDR3 region has 12 residues. The CDR3 bases are TGTGCCAGCAGTTTGAACACAGATACGCAGTATTTT. As protein: CASSLNTDTQYF.

This chain connects TRBV28 to TRBJ1-3, with D possibly being TRBD1 (6 bases). V lost 1 base to trimming and J lost 0 bases, with 13 bases between them. The CDR3 runs 17 residues. CDR1 and CDR2 (germline): MDHEN, SYDVKM. CDR3 sequence (DNA): TGTGCCAGCAGTTTATCTTGGACAGATTACTCTGGAAACACCATATATTTT. It translates to CASSLSWTDYSGNTIYF.

This clone was counted between two and nine times. The chain is built from TRBV6-6 and TRBJ1-4; a possible D gene is TRBD1 (5 bases). Trimming pared 6 bases from V and 0 bases from J, leaving 8 bases between. Germline V gene data show CDR1 as MNHNY and CDR2 as SVGAGI (reference sequence). The CDR3 contains 14 residues. CDR3 amino acids: CASSPQATNEKLFF. The CDR3 nucleotides read TGTGCCAGCAGCCCACAGGCAACTAATGAAAAACTGTTTTTT.

This clone was seen only a few times. The V gene is TRBV5-1, the J gene TRBJ2-5; a weak D match, TRBD2 (6 bases). CDR3 length: 16 amino acids. Between the trimmed V and J ends, which lost 1 base and 2 bases, there was a span of 15 bases. Germline assignment: CDR1 SGHRS and CDR2 YFSETQ. As DNA, the CDR3 is TGCGCCAGCAGCTTGACGGGTAGCGGATTACAAGAGACCCAGTACTTC. This encodes CASSLTGSGLQETQYF.

The table lists this clone with a few counts. The chain joins TRBV4-3 to TRBJ2-7; tentatively, D is TRBD2 (7 bases). The CDR3 covers 13 residues. Germline V lookup: CDR1 LGHNA, CDR2 YSLEER. V was pared by 4 bases and J by 6 bases, with 13 bases between. The CDR3 spells CASSLEGGAEQYF. CDR3 in DNA: TGCGCCAGCAGCCTTGAGGGGGGGGCCGAGCAGTACTTC.

This chain links TRBV19 with TRBJ2-1; TRBD2 agrees at 14 bases. The trim removed 4 bases at V and 3 bases at J, leaving 8 bases unmatched. Germline CDR1 reads LNHDA; CDR2 reads SQIVND (reference sequence). The CDR3 is made up of 18 amino acids. The CDR3 loop is CASSRTGTSGSSYNEQFF. The DNA for the CDR3 is TGTGCCAGTAGTAGAACCGGGACTAGCGGGAGTAGCTACAATGAGCAGTTCTTC.

There are a few counts of this clone. The chain is built from TRBV13 and TRBJ2-7; no clear D gene. The V gene's germline CDR1 is PRHDT and CDR2 FYEKMQ (reference sequence). The CDR3 is 13 amino acids. V was pared by 5 bases and J by 5 bases, with 13 bases between. The CDR3 spells CASSPRRAHEQYF. Written as DNA, the CDR3 is TGTGCCAGCAGCCCCCGAAGGGCTCACGAGCAGTACTTC.